This T cell receptor beta chain was profiled in a study of cytomegalovirus exposure and HLA in healthy donors. Study details: The 130 or so validation repertoires, a later analysis reported, used the same platform as the approximately 670 repertoires from the first cohort. Study outcomes and limitations: Usually a TCR sequence was rare, but some public TCRs were found in many donors. It was about 180 TCR beta chains that were listed as cytomegalovirus-associated.

Method: immunoSEQ multiplex PCR; TCRdb's copy keeps in-frame clones and lacks some. In the table there are a few hundred thousand clones, around 90% of which are singletons. The donors were part of the validation cohort, which consisted of about 130 subjects and was separate from the first cohort of 600 to 850 subjects. Of note for this clone: Antigen specificity is unknown.

V was clipped by 5 bases and J by 4 bases, with 14 bases between them. Germline lookup yields CDR1 SGHVS and CDR2 FQNEAQ. This CDR3 has 14 amino acids. The TCR originated in a woman aged 18-29 years in good health and CMV-seronegative. V usage is TRBV7-8 and J usage is TRBJ1-2, with D possibly TRBD1 on 5 matching bases. Sequencing was performed on PBMCs. CDR3 DNA: TGTGCCAGCAGCACCCGTGATACAGGCTATGGCTACACCTTC. This codes for CASSTRDTGYGYTF.